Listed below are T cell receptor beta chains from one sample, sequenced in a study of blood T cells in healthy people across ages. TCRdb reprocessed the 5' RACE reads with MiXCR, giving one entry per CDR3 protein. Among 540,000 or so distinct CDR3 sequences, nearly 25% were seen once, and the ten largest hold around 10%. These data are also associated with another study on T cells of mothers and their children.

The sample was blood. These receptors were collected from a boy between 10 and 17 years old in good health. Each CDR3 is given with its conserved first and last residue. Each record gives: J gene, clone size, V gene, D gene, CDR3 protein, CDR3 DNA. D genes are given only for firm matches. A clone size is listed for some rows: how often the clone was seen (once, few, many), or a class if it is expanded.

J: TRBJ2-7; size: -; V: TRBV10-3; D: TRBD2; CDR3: CAISETSGSSPHEQYF; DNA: TGTGCCATCAGTGAAACTAGCGGGAGTTCGCCCCACGAGCAGTACTTC
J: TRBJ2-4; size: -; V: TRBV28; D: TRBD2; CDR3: CASSLVGRGAKNIQYF; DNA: TGTGCCAGCAGTTTAGTCGGGCGGGGGGCCAAAAACATTCAGTACTTC
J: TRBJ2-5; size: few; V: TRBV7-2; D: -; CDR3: CASSLEVWARYKETQYF; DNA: TGTGCCAGCAGCTTAGAGGTTTGGGCTAGATACAAAGAGACCCAGTACTTC
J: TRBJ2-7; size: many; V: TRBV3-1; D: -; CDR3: CASSQDWAEQYF; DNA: TGTGCCAGCAGCCAAGATTGGGCCGAGCAGTACTTC
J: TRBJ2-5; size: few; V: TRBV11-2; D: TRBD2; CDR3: CASSYTSGGATETQYF; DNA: TGTGCCAGCAGTTACACTAGCGGGGGGGCCACCGAGACCCAGTACTTC
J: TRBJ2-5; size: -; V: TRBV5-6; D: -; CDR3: CASSFEGTQYF; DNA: TGTGCCAGCAGCTTCGAAGGGACCCAGTACTTC
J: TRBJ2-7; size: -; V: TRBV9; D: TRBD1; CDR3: CASSATPGQGWEQYF; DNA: TGTGCCAGCAGCGCTACCCCGGGACAGGGTTGGGAGCAGTACTTC
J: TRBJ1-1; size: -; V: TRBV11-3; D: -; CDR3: CASSARRGRRTEAFF; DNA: TGTGCCAGCAGCGCACGGAGGGGAAGGCGGACTGAAGCTTTCTTT
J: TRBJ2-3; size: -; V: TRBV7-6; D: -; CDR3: CASSAGEMSNTQYF; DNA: TGTGCCAGCAGCGCCGGGGAGATGTCAAATACGCAGTATTTT
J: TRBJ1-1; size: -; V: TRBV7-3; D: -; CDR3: CASQSGRGMNTEAFF; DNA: TGTGCCAGTCAATCTGGGAGGGGCATGAACACTGAAGCTTTCTTT
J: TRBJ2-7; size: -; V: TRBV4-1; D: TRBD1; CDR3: CASSRMTGGGYEQYF; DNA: TGCGCCAGCAGCCGTATGACAGGGGGGGGCTACGAGCAGTACTTC
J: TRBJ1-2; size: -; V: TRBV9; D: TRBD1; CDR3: CASSVEGQGAGGYTF; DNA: TGTGCCAGCAGCGTTGAGGGACAGGGGGCCGGTGGCTACACCTTC
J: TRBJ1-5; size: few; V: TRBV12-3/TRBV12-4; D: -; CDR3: CAGSLGDSNQPQHF; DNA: TGTGCCGGCAGTTTAGGGGATAGCAATCAGCCCCAGCATTTT
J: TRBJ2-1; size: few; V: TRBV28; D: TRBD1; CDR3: CASSFDSQDREDEQFF; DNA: TGTGCCAGCAGTTTTGACAGCCAGGACAGGGAAGATGAGCAGTTCTTC
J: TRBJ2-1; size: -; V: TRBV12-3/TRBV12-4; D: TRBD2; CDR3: CASSLAGGGIEQFF; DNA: TGTGCCAGCAGTTTAGCGGGCGGGGGGATCGAGCAGTTCTTC
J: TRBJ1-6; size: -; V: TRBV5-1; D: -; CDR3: CASSLNWGPNSPLHF; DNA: TGCGCCAGCAGCTTGAATTGGGGACCGAATTCACCCCTCCACTTT
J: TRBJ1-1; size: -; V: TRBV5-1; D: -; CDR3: CASIRRYKAEAFF; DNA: TGCGCCAGCATCAGAAGGTACAAAGCTGAAGCTTTCTTT
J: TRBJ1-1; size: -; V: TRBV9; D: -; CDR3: CASSVGERTGNTEAFF; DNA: TGTGCCAGCAGCGTAGGGGAACGAACGGGGAACACTGAAGCTTTCTTT
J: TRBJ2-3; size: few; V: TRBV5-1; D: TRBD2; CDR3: CASSLPSGEQYF; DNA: TGCGCCAGCAGCTTACCTAGCGGGGAGCAGTATTTT
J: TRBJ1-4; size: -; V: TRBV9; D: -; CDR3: CASSVVTGTNEKLFF; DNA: TGTGCCAGCAGCGTAGTCACAGGGACTAATGAAAAACTGTTTTTT
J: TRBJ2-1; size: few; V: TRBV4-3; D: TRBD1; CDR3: CASSQADRGTYNEQFF; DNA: TGCGCCAGCAGCCAGGCGGACAGGGGAACCTACAATGAGCAGTTCTTC
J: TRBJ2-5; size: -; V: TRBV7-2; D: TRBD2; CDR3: CASSWSTGGPSVETQYF; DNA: TGTGCCAGCAGCTGGTCGACGGGGGGGCCGAGCGTAGAGACCCAGTACTTC
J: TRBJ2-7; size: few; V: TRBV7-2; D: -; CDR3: CASSLLPAYEQYF; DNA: TGTGCCAGCAGCTTGCTACCCGCCTACGAGCAGTACTTC
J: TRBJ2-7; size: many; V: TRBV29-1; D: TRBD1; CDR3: CSVPGTGEDEQYF; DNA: TGCAGCGTGCCCGGGACAGGGGAGGACGAGCAGTACTTC
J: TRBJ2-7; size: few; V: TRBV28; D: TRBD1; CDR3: CASGTTTGGGRSYEQYF; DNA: TGTGCCAGCGGAACCACGACAGGGGGAGGACGGTCCTACGAGCAGTACTTC
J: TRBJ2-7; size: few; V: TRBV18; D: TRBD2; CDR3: CASSKGAGLQYEQYF; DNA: TGTGCCAGCTCTAAAGGAGCGGGACTTCAATACGAGCAGTACTTC
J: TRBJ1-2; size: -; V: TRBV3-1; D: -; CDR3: CASSPPTGGYTF; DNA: TGTGCCAGCAGCCCTCCTACTGGTGGCTACACCTTC
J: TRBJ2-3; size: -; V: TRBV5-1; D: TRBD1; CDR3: CASTAGTGAPDTQYF; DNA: TGCGCCAGCACCGCCGGGACAGGGGCTCCAGATACGCAGTATTTT
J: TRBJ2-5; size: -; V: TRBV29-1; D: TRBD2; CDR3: CSVVPAGGPGTQYF; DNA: TGCAGCGTTGTCCCAGCGGGGGGGCCTGGGACCCAGTACTTC
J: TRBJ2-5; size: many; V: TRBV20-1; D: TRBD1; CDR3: CSARRPGGAETQYF; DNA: TGCAGTGCTAGAAGGCCAGGGGGTGCGGAGACCCAGTACTTC
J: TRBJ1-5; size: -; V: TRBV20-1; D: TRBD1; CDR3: CSASLGQGGQPQHF; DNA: TGCAGTGCTAGTTTGGGACAGGGTGGCCAGCCCCAGCATTTT
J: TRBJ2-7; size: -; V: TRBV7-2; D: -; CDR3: CASSFLSGGLYEQYF; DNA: TGTGCCAGCAGCTTCCTATCCGGTGGGCTCTACGAGCAGTACTTC
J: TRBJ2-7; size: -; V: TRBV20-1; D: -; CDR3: CSASQGLRRGNEQYF; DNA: TGCAGTGCTTCACAGGGGTTGCGCCGGGGGAACGAGCAGTACTTC
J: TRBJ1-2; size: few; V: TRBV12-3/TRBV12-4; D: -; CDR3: CASSLQGKGGGYTF; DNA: TGTGCCAGCAGTTTACAGGGGAAGGGCGGTGGCTACACCTTC
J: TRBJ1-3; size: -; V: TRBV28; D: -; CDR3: CASSLCGGCSGNTIYF; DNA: TGTGCCAGCAGTTTATGCGGGGGGTGTTCTGGAAACACCATATATTTT
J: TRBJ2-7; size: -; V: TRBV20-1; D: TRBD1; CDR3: CSARDREPYEQYF; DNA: TGCAGTGCTAGGGACAGGGAACCCTACGAGCAGTACTTC
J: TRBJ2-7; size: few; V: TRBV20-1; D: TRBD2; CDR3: CSAAGTSGGEQYF; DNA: TGCAGTGCCGCTGGGACTAGCGGGGGCGAGCAGTACTTC
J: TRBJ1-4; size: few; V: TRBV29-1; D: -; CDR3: CSVPSPDSVNEKLFF; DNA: TGCAGCGTTCCAAGTCCCGACTCGGTTAATGAAAAACTGTTTTTT
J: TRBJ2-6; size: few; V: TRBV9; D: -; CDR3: CASSVEEAPGANVLTF; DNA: TGTGCCAGCAGCGTAGAAGAGGCCCCTGGGGCCAACGTCCTGACTTTC
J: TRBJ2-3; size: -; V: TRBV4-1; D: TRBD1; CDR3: CASSQGRGQGKGTDTQYF; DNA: TGCGCCAGCAGCCAAGGACGCGGACAGGGGAAGGGCACAGATACGCAGTATTTT
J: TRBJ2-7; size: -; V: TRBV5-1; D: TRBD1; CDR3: CASSLDRGLYEQYF; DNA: TGCGCCAGCAGCTTGGACAGGGGCCTCTACGAGCAGTACTTC
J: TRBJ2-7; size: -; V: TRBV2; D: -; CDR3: CASSEAQDAYEQYF; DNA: TGTGCCAGCAGTGAAGCGCAGGACGCCTACGAGCAGTACTTC
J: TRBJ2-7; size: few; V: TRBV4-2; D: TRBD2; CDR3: CASSQGTSGSLYEQYF; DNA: TGTGCCAGCAGCCAAGGGACTAGCGGGAGTCTGTACGAGCAGTACTTC
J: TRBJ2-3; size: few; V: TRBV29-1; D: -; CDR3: CSVEEWEADTQYF; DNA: TGCAGCGTTGAAGAGTGGGAGGCAGATACGCAGTATTTT
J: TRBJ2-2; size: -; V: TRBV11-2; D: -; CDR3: CASSSDEVVRTGELFF; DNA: TGTGCCAGCAGCTCCGACGAGGTAGTGAGAACCGGGGAGCTGTTTTTT
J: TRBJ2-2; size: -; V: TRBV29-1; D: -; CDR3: CSVERGANTEELFF; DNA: TGCAGCGTTGAAAGGGGTGCGAACACCGAGGAGCTGTTTTTT
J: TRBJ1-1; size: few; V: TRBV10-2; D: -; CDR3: CASKSLPGHPPGFF; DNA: TGCGCCAGCAAAAGTTTACCGGGACACCCCCCGGGTTTCTTT
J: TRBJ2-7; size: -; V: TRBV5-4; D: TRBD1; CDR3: CASSWAGTGGRNEQYF; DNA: TGTGCCAGCAGCTGGGCCGGGACAGGGGGCAGGAACGAGCAGTACTTC
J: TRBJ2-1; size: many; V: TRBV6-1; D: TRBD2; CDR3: CASSLLAGEKHEQFF; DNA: TGTGCCAGCAGTCTCCTAGCGGGAGAGAAACATGAGCAGTTCTTC
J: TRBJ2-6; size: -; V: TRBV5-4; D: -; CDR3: CATKEWANVLTF; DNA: TGTGCCACTAAGGAATGGGCCAACGTCCTGACTTTC
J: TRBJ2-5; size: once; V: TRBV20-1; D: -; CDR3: CSAPQGRRETQYF; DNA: TGCAGTGCTCCCCAGGGTAGGCGAGAGACCCAGTACTTC
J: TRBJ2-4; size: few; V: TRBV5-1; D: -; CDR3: CASSSNPQGNIQYF; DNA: TGCGCCAGCAGCTCAAATCCTCAGGGGAACATTCAGTACTTC
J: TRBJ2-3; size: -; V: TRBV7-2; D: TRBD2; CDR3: CASSLAGGGGVGTDTQYF; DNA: TGTGCCAGCAGCTTAGCGGGCGGGGGAGGGGTTGGCACAGATACGCAGTATTTT
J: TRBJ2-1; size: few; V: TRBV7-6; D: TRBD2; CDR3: CASSLVLAGVNEQFF; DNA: TGTGCCAGCAGCTTGGTTCTAGCGGGAGTTAATGAGCAGTTCTTC
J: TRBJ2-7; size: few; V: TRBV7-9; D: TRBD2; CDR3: CASSFDRLAEPSEQYF; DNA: TGTGCCAGCAGCTTCGACCGACTAGCGGAACCCAGCGAGCAGTACTTC
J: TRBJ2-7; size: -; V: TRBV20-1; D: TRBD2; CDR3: CSARDRGGSNEQYF; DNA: TGCAGTGCTAGAGATCGGGGCGGGAGCAACGAGCAGTACTTC
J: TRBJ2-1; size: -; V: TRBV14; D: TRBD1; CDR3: CASSQAAQGVQFF; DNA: TGTGCCAGCAGCCAAGCAGCTCAGGGGGTGCAGTTCTTC
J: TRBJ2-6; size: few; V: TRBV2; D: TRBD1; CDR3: CGTGTESSGANVLTF; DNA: TGTGGTACCGGGACAGAAAGTTCTGGGGCCAACGTCCTGACTTTC
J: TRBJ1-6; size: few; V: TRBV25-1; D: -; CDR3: CASSEYSVARNSPLHF; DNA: TGTGCCAGCAGTGAATATTCGGTGGCACGAAATTCACCCCTCCACTTT